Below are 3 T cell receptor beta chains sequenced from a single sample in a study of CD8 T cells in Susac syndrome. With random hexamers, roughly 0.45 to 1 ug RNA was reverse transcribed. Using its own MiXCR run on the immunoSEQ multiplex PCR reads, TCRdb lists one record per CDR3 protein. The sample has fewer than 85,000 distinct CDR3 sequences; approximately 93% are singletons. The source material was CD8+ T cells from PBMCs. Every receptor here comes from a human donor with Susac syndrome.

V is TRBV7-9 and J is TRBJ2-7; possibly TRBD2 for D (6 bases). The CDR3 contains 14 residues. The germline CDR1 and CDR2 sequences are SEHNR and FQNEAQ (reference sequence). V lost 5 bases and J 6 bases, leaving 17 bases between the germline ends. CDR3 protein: CASSHRDSGGEQYF. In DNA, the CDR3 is TGTGCCAGCAGCCACCGGGACTCGGGCGGCGAGCAGTACTTC.

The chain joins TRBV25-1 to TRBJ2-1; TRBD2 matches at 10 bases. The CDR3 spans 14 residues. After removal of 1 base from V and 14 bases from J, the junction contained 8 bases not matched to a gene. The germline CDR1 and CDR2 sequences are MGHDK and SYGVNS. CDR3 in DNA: TGTGCCAGCAGTGAATCCCTAACTAGCGGGGTTAAGTTCTTC. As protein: CASSESLTSGVKFF.

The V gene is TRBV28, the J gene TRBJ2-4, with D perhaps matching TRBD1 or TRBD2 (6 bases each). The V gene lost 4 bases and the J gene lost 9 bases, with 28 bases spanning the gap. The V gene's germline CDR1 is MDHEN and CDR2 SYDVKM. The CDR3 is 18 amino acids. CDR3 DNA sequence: TGTGCCAGCAGTTCCACAGGGCACGGGGGAGGTCGGTTGGCCATTCAGTACTTC. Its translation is CASSSTGHGGGRLAIQYF.